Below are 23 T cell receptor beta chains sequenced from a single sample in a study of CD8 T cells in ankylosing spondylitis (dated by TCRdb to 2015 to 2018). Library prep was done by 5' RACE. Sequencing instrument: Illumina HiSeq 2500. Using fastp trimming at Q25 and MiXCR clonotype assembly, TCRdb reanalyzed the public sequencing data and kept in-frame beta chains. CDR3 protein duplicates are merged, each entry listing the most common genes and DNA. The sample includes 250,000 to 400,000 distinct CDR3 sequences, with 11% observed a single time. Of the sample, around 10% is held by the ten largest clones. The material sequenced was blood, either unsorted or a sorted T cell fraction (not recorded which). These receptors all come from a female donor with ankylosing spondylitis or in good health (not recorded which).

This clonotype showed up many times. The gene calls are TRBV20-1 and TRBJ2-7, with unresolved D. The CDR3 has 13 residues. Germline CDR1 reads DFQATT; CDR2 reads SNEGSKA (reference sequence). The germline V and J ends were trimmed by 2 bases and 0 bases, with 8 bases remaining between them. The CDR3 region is CSARKFDSYEQYF. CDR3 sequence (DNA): TGCAGTGCTAGAAAATTCGACTCCTACGAGCAGTACTTC.

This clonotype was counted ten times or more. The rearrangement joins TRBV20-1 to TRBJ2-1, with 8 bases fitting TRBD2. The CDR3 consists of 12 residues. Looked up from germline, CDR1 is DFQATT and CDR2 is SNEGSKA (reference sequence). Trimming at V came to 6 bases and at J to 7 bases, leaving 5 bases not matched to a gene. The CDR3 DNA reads TGCAGTGCCTCACAGCGGGGGAATGAGCAGTTCTTC. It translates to CSASQRGNEQFF.

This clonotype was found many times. CDR3 nucleotide sequence: TGCGCCAGCAGCTTGGGCAACAAGGAGAGAAAACTGTTTTTT. Translation: CASSLGNKERKLFF. The V call is TRBV5-1, the J call TRBJ1-4; D gene unclear. The CDR3 is 14 amino acids. V lost 0 bases and J lost 10, with 13 bases in between. Looked up from germline, CDR1 is SGHRS and CDR2 is YFSETQ.

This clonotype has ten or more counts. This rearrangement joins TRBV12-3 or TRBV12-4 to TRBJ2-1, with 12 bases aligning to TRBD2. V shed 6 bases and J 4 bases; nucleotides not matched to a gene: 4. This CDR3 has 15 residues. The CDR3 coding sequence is TGTGCCAGCAGACAGACTAGCGGGAGTTACAATGAGCAGTTCTTC. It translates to CASRQTSGSYNEQFF.

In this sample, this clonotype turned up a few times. DNA of the CDR3: TGTGCCAGCAGCAGCGCCGGGACAGAAGTGAACACCGGGGAGCTGTTTTTT. Translated: CASSSAGTEVNTGELFF. The rearrangement joins TRBV9 to TRBJ2-2; the match to TRBD1 covers 7 bases. The CDR3 has 17 residues. Per germline, CDR1 SGDLS and CDR2 YYNGEE. J was trimmed by 1 base and V by 4 bases; bases with no gene match: 10.

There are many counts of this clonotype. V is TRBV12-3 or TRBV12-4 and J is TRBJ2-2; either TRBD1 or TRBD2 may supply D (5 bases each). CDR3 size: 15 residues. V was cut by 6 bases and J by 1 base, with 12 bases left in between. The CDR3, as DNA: TGTGCCAGCAGGCCACCGGGGCAGAACACCGGGGAGCTGTTTTTT. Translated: CASRPPGQNTGELFF.

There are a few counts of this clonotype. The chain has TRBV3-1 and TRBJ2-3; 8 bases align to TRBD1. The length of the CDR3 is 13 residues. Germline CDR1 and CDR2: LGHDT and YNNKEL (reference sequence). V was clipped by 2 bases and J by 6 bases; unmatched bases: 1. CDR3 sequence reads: CASSQQGADTQYF. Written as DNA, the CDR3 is TGTGCCAGCAGCCAACAGGGGGCCGATACGCAGTATTTT.

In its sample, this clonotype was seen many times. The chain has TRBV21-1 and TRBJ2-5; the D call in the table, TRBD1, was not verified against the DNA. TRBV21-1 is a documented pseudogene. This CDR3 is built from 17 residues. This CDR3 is CASSEGQAKWGEETQYF. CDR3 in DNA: TGTGCCAGCAGCGAGGGACAGGCCAAATGGGGGGAAGAGACCCAGTACTTC.

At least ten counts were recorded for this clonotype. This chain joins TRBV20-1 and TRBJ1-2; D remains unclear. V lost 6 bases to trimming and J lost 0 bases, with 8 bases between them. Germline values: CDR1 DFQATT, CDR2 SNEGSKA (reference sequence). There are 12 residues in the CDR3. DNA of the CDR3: TGCAGTGCCCAGACCCCTAACTATGGCTACACCTTC. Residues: CSAQTPNYGYTF.

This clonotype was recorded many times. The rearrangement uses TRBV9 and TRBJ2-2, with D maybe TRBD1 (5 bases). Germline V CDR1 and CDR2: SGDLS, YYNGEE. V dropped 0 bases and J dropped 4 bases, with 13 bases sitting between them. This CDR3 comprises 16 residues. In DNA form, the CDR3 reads TGTGCCAGCAGCGTAGAACTCTTAGGGGTCACCGGGGAGCTGTTTTTT. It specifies CASSVELLGVTGELFF.

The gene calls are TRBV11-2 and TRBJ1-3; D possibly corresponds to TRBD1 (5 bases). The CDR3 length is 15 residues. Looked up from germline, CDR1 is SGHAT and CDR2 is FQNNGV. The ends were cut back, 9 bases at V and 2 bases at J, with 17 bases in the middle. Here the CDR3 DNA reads TGTGCCAGTGGGAGCAGGGAGACTCCTGGAAACACCATATATTTT. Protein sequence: CASGSRETPGNTIYF.

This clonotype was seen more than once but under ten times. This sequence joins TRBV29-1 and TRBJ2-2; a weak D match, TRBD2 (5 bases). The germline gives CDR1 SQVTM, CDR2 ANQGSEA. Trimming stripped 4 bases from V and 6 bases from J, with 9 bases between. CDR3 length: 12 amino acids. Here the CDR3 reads CSVGGPSGELFF. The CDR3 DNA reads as TGCAGCGTTGGAGGGCCCTCCGGGGAGCTGTTTTTT.

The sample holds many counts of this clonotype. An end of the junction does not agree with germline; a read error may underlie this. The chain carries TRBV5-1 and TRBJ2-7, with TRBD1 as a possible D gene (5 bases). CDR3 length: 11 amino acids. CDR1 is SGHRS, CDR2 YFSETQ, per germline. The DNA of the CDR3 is TGTGCCAGCAGTTTAGGGGACGAGCAGTACTTC. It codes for CASSLGDEQYF.

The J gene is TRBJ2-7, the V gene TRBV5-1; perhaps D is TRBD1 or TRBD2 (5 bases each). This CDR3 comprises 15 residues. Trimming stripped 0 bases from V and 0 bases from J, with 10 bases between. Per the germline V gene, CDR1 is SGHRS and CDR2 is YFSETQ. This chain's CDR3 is CASSLGDASSYEQYF. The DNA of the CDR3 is TGCGCCAGCAGCTTGGGGGACGCAAGCTCCTACGAGCAGTACTTC. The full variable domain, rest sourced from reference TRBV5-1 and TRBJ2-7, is KAGVTQTPRYLIKTRGQQVTLSCSPISGHRSVSWYQQTPGQGLQFLFEYFSETQRNKGNFPGRFSGRQFSNSRSEMNVSTLELGDSALYLCASSLGDASSYEQYFGPGTRLTVT.

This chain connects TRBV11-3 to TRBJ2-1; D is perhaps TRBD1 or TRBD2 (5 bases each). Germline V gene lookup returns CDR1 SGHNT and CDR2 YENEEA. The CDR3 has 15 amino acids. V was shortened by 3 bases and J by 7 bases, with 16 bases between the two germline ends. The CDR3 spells CASSFAHGTLNEQFF. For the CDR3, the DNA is TGTGCCAGCAGCTTTGCCCACGGGACCTTAAATGAGCAGTTCTTC.

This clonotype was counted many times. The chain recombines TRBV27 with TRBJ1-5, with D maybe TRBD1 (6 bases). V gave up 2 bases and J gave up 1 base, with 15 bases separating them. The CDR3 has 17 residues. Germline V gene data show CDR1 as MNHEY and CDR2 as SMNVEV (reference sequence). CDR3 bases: TGTGCCAGCAGTTTAACACAGTGGGGGGCAAGCAATCAGCCCCAGCATTTT. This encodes CASSLTQWGASNQPQHF.

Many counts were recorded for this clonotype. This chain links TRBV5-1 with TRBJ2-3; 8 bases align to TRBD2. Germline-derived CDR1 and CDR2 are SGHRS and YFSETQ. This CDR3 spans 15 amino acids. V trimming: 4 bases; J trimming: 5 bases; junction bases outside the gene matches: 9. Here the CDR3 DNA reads TGCGCCAGCAGCCTCATGACTAGCGCACAAGATACGCAGTATTTT. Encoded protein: CASSLMTSAQDTQYF.

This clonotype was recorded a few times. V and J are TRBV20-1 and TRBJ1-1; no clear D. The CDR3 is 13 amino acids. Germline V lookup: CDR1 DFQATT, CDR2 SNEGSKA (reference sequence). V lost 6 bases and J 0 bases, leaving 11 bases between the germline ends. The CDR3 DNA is TGCAGTGCCATCGTTGGGGTGAACACTGAAGCTTTCTTT. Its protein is CSAIVGVNTEAFF.

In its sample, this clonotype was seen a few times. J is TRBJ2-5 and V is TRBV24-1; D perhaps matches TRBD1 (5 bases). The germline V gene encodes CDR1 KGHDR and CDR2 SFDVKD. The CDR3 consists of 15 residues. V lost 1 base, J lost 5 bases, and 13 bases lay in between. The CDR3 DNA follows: TGTGCCACCAGTGATTTAGTGGCCAACAGGGAGACCCAGTACTTC. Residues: CATSDLVANRETQYF.

In DNA form, the CDR3 reads TGTGCCAGCAGCCTCATGCTAGCGGGAGTCTTTTCACACAATGAGCAGTTCTTC. Its protein is CASSLMLAGVFSHNEQFF. This chain connects TRBV3-1 to TRBJ2-1; 10 positions agree with TRBD2. The V and J ends lost 4 bases and 5 bases, in that order; junction bases with no gene match: 14. Germline assignment: CDR1 LGHDT and CDR2 YNNKEL (reference sequence). The CDR3 runs to 18 residues.

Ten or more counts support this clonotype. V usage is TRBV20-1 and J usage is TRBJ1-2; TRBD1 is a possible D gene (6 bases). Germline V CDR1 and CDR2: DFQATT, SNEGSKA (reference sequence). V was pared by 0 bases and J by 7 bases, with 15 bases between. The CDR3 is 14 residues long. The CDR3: CSARDSWGGSGYTF. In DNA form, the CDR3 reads TGCAGTGCTAGAGATTCTTGGGGGGGCAGTGGCTACACCTTC.

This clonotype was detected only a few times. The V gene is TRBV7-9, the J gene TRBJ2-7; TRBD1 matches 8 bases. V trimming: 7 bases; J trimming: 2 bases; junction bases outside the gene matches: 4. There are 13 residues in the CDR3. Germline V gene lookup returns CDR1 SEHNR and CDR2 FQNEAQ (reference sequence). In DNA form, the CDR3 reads TGTGCCAGCACCTCAGGGGGCACCTACGAGCAGTACTTC. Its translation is CASTSGGTYEQYF.

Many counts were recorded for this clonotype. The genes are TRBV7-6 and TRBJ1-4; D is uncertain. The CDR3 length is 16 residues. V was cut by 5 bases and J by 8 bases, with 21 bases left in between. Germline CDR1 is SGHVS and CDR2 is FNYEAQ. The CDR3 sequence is CASSPKDKLVTEKLFF. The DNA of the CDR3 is TGTGCCAGCAGCCCCAAAGATAAATTGGTAACCGAAAAACTGTTTTTT.